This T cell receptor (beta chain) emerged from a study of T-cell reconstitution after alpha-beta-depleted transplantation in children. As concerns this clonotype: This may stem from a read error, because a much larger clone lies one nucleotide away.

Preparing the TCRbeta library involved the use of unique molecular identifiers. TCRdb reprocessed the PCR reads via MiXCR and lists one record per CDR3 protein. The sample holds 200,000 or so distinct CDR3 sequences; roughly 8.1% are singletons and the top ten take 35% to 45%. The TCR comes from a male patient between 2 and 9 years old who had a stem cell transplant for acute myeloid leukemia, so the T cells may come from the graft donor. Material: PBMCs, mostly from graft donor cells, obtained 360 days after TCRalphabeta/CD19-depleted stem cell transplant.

Here the CDR3 reads CASSLSGRAYTQYF. In DNA form, the CDR3 reads TGTGCCAGCAGTTTGAGCGGGAGGGCATATACGCAGTATTTT. V and J are TRBV27 and TRBJ2-3, with TRBD2 matching 10 bases. The germline V gene encodes CDR1 MNHEY and CDR2 SMNVEV (reference sequence). Losses at the gene ends were 3 bases for V and 7 bases for J; bases not matched to a gene: 4. The CDR3 is 14 residues long.